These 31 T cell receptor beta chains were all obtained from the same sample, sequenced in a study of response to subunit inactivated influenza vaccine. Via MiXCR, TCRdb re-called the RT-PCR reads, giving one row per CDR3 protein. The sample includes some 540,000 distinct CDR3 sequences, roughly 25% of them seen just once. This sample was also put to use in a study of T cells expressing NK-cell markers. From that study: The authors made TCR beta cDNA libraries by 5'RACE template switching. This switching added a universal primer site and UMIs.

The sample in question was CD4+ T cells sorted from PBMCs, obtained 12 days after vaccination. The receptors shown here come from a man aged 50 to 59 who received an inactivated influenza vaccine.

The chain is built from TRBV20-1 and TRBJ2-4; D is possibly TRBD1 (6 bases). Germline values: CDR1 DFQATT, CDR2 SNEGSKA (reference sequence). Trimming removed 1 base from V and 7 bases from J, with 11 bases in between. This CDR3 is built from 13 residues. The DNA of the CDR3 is TGCAGTGCTAGAGTTACAGGGCGGAACATTCAGTACTTC. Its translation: CSARVTGRNIQYF.

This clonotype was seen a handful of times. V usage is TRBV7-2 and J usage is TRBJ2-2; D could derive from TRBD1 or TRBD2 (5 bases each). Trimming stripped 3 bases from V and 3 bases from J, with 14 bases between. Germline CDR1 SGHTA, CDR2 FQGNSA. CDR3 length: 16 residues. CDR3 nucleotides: TGTGCCAGCAGCTTGCGGTGGGGGATGGACACCGGGGAGCTGTTTTTT. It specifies CASSLRWGMDTGELFF. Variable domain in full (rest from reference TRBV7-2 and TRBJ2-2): GAGVSQSPSNKVTEKGKDVELRCDPISGHTALYWYRQSLGQGLEFLIYFQGNSAPDKSGLPSDRFSAERTGGSVSTLTIQRTQQEDSAVYLCASSLRWGMDTGELFFGEGSRLTVL.

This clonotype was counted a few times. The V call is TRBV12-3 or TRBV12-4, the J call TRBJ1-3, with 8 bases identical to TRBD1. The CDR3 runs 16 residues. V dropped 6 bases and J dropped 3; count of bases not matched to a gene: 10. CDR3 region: CASRTRTGKNGNTIYF. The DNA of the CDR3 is TGTGCCAGCAGAACTCGGACAGGGAAAAATGGAAACACCATATATTTT.

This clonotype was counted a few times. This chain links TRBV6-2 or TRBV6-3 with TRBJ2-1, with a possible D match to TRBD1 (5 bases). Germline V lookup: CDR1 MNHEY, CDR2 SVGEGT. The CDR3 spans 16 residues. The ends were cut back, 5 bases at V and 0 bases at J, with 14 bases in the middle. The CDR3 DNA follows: TGTGCCAGCAGTCAGACGACAGTAGCCTCCTACAATGAGCAGTTCTTC. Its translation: CASSQTTVASYNEQFF.

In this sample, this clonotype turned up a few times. CDR3 protein: CASSPTGTSYGYTF. CDR3 nucleotide sequence: TGTGCCAGCAGTCCAACCGGGACAAGCTATGGCTACACCTTC. This chain links TRBV12-3 or TRBV12-4 with TRBJ1-2; a possible D gene is TRBD1 (6 bases). Trimming took 5 bases from V and 4 from J, leaving 14 bases between them. CDR3 size: 14 residues.

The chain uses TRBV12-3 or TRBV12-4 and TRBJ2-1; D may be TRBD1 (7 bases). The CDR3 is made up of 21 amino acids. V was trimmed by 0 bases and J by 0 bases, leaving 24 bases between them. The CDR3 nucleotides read TGTGCCAGCAGTTTAGCTAAGGGAAGACAGGGACACGGGAGCTCCTACAATGAGCAGTTCTTC. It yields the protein CASSLAKGRQGHGSSYNEQFF.

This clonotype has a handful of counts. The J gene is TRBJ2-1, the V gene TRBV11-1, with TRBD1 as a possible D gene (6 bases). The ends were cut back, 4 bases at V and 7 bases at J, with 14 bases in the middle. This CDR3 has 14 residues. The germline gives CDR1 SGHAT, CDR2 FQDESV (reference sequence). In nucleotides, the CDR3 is TGTGCCAGCAGCTCAGACCCCCAGGGGAATGAGCAGTTCTTC. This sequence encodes CASSSDPQGNEQFF.

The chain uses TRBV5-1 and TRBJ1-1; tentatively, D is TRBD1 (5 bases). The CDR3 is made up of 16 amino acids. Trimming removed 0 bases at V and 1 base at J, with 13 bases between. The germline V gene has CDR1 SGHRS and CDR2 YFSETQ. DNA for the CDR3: TGCGCCAGCAGCTTGGCGGCAGGGACCTCGAACACTGAAGCTTTCTTT. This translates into CASSLAAGTSNTEAFF.

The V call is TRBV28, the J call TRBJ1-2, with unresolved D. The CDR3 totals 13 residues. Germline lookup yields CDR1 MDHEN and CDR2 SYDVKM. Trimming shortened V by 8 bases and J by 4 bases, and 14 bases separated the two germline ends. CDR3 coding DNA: TGTGCCAGCTGCTTCCCCGAGGGCTATGGCTACACCTTC. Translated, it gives CASCFPEGYGYTF.

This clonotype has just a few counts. In DNA form, the CDR3 reads TGTGCCAGCAGCCGGGTGTACCAAGAGACCCAGTACTTC. It codes for CASSRVYQETQYF. J is TRBJ2-5 and V is TRBV7-2, with D unresolved. Trimming stripped 5 bases from V and 0 bases from J, with 7 bases between. This CDR3 contains 13 residues. CDR1 is SGHTA, CDR2 FQGNSA, per germline.

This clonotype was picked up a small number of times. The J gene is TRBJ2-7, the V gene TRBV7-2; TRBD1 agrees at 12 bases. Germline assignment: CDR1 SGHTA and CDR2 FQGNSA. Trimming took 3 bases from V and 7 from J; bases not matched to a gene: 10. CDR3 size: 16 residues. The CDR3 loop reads CASSFLTGTGGQEQYF. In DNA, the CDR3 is TGTGCCAGCAGCTTCCTAACCGGGACAGGGGGCCAAGAGCAGTACTTC. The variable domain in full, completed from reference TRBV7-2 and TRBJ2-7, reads GAGVSQSPSNKVTEKGKDVELRCDPISGHTALYWYRQSLGQGLEFLIYFQGNSAPDKSGLPSDRFSAERTGGSVSTLTIQRTQQEDSAVYLCASSFLTGTGGQEQYFGPGTRLTVT.

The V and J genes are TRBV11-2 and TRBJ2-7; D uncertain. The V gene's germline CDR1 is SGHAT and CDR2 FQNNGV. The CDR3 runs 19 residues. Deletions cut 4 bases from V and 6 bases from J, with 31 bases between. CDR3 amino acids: CASSSAGFLPSAPLCEQYF. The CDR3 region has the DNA TGTGCCAGCAGCTCCGCCGGGTTTTTGCCTTCTGCCCCTCTTTGCGAGCAGTACTTC.

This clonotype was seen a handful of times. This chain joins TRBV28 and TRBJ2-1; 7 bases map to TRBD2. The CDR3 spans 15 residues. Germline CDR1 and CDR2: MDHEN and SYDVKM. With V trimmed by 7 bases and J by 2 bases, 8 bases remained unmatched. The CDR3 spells CASNLDRGAYNEQFF. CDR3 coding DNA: TGTGCCAGCAACTTGGATCGGGGGGCCTACAATGAGCAGTTCTTC.

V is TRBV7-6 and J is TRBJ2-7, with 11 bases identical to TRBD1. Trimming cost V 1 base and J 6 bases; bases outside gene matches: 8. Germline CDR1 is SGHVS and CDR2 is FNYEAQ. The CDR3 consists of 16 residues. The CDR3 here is CASSLVGDRGTSEQYF. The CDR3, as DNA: TGTGCCAGCAGCTTAGTCGGGGACAGGGGGACAAGCGAGCAGTACTTC.

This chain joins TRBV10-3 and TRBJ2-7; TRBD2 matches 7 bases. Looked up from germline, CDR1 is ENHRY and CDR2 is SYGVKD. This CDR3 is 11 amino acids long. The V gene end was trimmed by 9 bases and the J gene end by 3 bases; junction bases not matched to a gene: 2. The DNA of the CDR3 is TGTGCCATGGGGGGGGGCTACGAGCAGTACTTC. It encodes CAMGGGYEQYF.

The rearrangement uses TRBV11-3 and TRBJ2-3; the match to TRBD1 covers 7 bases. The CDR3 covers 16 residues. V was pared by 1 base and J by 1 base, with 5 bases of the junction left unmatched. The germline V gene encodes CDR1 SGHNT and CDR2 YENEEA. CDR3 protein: CASSLGQGRGTDTQYF. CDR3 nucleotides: TGTGCCAGCAGCTTAGGACAGGGAAGGGGCACAGATACGCAGTATTTT. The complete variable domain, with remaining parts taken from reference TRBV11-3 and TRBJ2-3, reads EAGVVQSPRYKIIEKKQPVAFWCNPISGHNTLYWYLQNLGQGPELLIRYENEEAVDDSQLPKDRFSAERLKGVDSTLKIQPAELGDSAVYLCASSLGQGRGTDTQYFGPGTRLTVL.

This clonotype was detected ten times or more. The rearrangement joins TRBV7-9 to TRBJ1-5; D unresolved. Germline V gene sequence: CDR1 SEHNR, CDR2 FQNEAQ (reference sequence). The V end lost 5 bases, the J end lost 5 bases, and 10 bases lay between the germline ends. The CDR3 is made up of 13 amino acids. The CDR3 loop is CASSAQSDQPQHF. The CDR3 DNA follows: TGTGCCAGCAGCGCCCAGTCCGATCAGCCCCAGCATTTT.

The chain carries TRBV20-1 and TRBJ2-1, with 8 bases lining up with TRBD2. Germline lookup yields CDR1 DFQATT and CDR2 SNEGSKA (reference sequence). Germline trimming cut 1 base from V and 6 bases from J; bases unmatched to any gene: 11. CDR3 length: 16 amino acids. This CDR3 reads CSARGLAGLSRNEQFF. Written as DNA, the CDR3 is TGCAGTGCTAGAGGTCTAGCGGGTCTATCCCGCAATGAGCAGTTCTTC.

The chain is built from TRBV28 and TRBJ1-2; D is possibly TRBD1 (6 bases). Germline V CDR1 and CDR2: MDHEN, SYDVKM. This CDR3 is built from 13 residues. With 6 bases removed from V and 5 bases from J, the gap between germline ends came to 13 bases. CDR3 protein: CASRRRQVYGYTF. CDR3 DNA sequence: TGTGCCAGCAGGCGCAGACAGGTTTATGGCTACACCTTC.

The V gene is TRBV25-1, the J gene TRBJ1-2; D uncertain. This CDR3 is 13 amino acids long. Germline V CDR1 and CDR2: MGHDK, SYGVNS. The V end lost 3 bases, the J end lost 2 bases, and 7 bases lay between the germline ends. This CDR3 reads CASSDRSNYGYTF. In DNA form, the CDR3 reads TGTGCCAGCAGTGACAGGTCGAACTATGGCTACACCTTC.

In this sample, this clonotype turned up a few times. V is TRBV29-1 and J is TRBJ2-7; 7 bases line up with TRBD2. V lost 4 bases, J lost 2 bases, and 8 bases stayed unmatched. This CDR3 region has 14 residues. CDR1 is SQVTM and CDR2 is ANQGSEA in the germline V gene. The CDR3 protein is CSVVRAGKPYEQYF. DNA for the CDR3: TGCAGCGTTGTCAGAGCGGGAAAACCCTACGAGCAGTACTTC.

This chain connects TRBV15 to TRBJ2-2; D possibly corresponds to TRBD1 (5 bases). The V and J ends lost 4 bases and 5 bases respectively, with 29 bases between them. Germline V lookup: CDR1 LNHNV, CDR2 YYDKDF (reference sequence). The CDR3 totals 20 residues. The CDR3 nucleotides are TGTGCCACCAGCAAAAACTCCCCCACCAGGGTTCTGTTTTGGACCGGGGAGCTGTTTTTT. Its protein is CATSKNSPTRVLFWTGELFF.

The CDR3 region is CASSLDSNTQYF. The CDR3 DNA sequence: TGTGCCAGCAGCTTAGACAGTAATACGCAGTATTTT. This rearrangement joins TRBV7-3 to TRBJ2-3; tentatively, D is TRBD1 (5 bases). This CDR3 has 12 residues. The germline V gene encodes CDR1 SGHTA and CDR2 FQGTGA. V lost 2 bases to trimming and J lost 7 bases, with 7 bases between them.

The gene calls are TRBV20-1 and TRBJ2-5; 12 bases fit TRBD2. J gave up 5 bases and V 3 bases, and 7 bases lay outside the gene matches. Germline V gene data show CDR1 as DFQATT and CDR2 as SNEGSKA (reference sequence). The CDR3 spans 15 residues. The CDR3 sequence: CSASLTSGGRETQYF. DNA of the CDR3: TGCAGTGCTAGCCTGACTAGCGGGGGTCGTGAGACCCAGTACTTC.

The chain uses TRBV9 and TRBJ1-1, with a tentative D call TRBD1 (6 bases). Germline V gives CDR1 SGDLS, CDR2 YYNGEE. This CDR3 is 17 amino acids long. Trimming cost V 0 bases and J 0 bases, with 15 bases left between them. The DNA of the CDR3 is TGTGCCAGCAGCGTAGGCTTCAACAGGGAGATGAACACTGAAGCTTTCTTT. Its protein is CASSVGFNREMNTEAFF.

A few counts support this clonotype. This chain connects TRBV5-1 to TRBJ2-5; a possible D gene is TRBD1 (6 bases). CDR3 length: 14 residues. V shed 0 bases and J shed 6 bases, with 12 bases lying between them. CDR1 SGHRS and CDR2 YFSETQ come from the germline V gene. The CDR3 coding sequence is TGCGCCAGCAGCTTGGCTAGGGGACAAAAGACCCAGTACTTC. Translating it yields CASSLARGQKTQYF.

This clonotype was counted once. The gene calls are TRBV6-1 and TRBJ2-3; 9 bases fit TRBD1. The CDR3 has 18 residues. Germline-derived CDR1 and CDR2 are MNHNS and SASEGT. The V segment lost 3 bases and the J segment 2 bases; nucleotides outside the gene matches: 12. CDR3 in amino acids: CASSELPRDRVSTDTQYF. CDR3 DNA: TGTGCCAGCAGTGAGTTGCCCCGGGACAGGGTATCCACAGATACGCAGTATTTT.

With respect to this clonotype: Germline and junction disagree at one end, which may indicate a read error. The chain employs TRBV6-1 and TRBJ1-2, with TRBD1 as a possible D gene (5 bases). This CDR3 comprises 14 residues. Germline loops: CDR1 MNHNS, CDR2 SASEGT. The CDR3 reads CASLGDGTNYGYSF. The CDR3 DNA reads TGTGCCAGCCTTGGGGACGGTACTAACTATGGCTACTCCTTC.

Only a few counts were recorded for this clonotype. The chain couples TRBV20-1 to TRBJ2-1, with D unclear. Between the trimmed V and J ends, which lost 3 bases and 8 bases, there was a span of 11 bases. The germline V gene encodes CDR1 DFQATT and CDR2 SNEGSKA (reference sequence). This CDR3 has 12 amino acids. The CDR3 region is CSARRPADEQFF. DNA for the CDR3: TGCAGTGCTAGGCGGCCCGCGGATGAGCAGTTCTTC.

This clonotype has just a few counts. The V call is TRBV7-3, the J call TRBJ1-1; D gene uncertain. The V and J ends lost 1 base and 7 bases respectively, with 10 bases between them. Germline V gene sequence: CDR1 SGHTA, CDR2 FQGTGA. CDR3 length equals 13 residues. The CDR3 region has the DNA TGTGCCAGCAGCTTAAACCTCAAAAGTGAAGCTTTCTTT. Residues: CASSLNLKSEAFF.

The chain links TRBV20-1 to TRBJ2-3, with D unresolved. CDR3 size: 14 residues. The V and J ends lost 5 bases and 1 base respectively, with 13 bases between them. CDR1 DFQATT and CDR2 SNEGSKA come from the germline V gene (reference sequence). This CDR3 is CSAESRSGTDTQYF. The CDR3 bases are TGCAGTGCTGAATCTCGGAGTGGCACAGATACGCAGTATTTT.